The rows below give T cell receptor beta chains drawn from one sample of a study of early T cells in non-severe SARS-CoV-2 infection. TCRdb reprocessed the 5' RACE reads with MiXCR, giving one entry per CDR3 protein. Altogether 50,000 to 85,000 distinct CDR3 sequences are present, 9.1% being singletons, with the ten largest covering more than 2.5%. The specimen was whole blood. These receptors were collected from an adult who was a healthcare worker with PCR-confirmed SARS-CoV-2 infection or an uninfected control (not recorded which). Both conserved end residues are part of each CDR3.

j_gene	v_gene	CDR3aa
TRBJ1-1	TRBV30	CAWSAGLNTEAFF
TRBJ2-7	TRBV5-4	CASSLPGDRVYEQYF
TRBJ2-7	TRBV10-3	CAISLGRGYEQYF
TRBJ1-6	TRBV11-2	CASSLLGTGNNSPLHF
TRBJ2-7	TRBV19	CASSERDSSYEQYF
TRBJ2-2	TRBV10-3	CAISESYGNTGELFF
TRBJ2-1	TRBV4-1	CASSWASGVSYNEQFF
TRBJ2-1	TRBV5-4	CASSLGLAGGSYNEQFF
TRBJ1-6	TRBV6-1	CASSVTGPPSPLHF
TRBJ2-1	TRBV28	CASSLYGQGRAGEQFF
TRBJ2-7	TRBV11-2	CASSPIRRQGNYEQYF
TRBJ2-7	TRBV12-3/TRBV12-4	CASSPSGTVSYEQYF
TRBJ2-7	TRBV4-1	CASSQDRSSGMYEQYF
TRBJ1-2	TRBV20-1	CSALFYGYTF
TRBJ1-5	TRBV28	CASSRTVNQPQHF
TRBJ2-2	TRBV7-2	CASSLAGGWGSGELFF
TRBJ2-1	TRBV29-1	CSVPMSSNEQFF
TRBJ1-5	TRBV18	CASQDRWRNQPQHF
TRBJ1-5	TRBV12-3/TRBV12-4	CASSRAGGADQPQHF
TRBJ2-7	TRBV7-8	CASSSPGQLSDEQYF
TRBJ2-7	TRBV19	CASSPRDYEQYF
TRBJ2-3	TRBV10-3	CAISEPTSGGTTDTQYF
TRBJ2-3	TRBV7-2	CASSSGTGMRDTQYF
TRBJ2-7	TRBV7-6	CASSARLAGAYEQYF
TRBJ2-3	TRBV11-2	CASSLDRERGTGPLTDTQYF
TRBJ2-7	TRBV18	CASSPSARELHEQYF
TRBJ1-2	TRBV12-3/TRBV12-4	CASRPGQDELGYGYTF
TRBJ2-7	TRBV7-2	CASSLTTYEQYF
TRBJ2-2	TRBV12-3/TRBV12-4	CASTDSDTNTGELFF
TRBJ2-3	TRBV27	CASSLGLTTGTQYF
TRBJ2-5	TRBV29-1	CSVDVGDYWQETQYF
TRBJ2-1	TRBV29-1	CSVEDTFVVDEQFF
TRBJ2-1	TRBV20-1	CSAWGLALRRNEQFF
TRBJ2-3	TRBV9	CASSLPLAGGRTDTQYF
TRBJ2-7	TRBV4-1	CASSQSPSDAGEQYF
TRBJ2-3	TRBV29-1	CSVEDTWSTDTQYF
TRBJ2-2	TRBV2	CASMGTSNTGELFF
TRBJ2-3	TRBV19	CASSRTRFGLGTDTQYF
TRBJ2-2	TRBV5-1	CASMRELNTGELFF
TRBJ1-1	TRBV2	CAGRGQRDTEAFF
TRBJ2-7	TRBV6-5	CASSYRSLAGVYEQYF
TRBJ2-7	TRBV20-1	CSAEEGITPYEQYF
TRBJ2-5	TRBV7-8	CASSPGLAGTSETQYF
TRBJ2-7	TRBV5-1	CASSLVRSYEQYF
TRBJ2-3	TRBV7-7	CASSSGTSGSADTQYF
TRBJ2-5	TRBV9	CASSKMGGTEETQYF
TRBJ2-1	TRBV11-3	CASSLEGSGSANEQFF
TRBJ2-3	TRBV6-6	CATRAESTDTQYF
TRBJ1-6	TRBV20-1	CSARLGQSPLHF
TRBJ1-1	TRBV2	CASSRTGSGTEAFF
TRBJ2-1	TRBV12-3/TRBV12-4	CASSLRGTSPYNEQFF
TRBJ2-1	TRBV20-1	CSASYRDNEQFF
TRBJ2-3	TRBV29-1	CSVHRLAGGPDTQYF
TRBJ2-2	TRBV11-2	CASSWGQGANTGELFF
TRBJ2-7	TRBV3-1	CASSPGGKQYF
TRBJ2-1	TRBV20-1	CSALQGNYNEQFF
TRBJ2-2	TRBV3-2	CASSLRTPGELFF
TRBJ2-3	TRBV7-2	CASSLVAGASTDTQYF
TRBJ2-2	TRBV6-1	CASSEFTGGNTGELFF